This T cell receptor (beta chain) was retrieved from a study of metastatic and nonmetastatic thyroid tumors. About the study: Where malignant and benign thyroid patients were concerned, repertoires were compared across blood and tumor or nodule tissue.

In the study's own analysis: A classifier for distant metastasis in papillary thyroid cancer was constructed using CDR3 differences observed across clinicopathological groups. Via MiXCR, TCRdb re-called the PCR reads. The V and J calls follow TCRdb's processing rather than the paper's. Of about 17,000 clones in the sample, more than 25% were seen once. This clone was found a few times. Its antigen is as yet unknown. Findings and limits, study-wide: According to reports, the diversity of TCR beta was significantly higher in malignant thyroid tumors than in benign nodules, and this held in both blood and tumor samples.

Every patient underwent thyroid surgery untreated. The sample comprised tumor tissue. The origin of this receptor is a female donor with papillary thyroid cancer or a benign thyroid nodule (not recorded which). Some clones in this sample may be carry-over from other donors' samples.

Here the CDR3 reads CASSRGGLLNQPQHF. The CDR3 region has the DNA TGTGCCAGCAGTAGGGGGGGACTCCTCAATCAGCCCCAGCATTTT. The gene calls are TRBV6-1 and TRBJ1-5; tentatively, D is TRBD1 (6 bases). CDR1 is MNHNS, CDR2 SASEGT, per germline. Between the trimmed V and J ends, which lost 5 bases and 3 bases, there was a span of 14 bases. This CDR3 comprises 15 residues.